The T cell receptor (beta chain) under discussion was sequenced for a study of blood T cell repertoires in COVID-19. The table came from immunoSEQ multiplex PCR; TCRdb's copy has only in-frame clones and leaves some out. The table includes nearly 200,000 clones, approximately 84% detected once. The junction had 12 bases not matched to a gene; V was cut back by 7 bases and J by 7 bases. The CDR3 is made up of 16 amino acids. From germline, CDR1 is SNHLY and CDR2 FYNNEI. Input material: peripheral blood. The chain joins TRBV2 to TRBJ2-3, with TRBD1 matching 12 bases. This TCR was sampled from a woman in her seventies with active or convalescent COVID-19. CDR3 DNA: TGTGCCAGCATGGTAGACGGGACAGGGGGCGCGCATACGCAGTATTTT. Amino acid sequence: CASMVDGTGGAHTQYF. Full variable domain (outside the CDR3, taken from reference TRBV2 and TRBJ2-3): EPEVTQTPSHQVTQMGQEVILRCVPISNHLYFYWYRQILGQKVEFLVSFYNNEISEKSEIFDDQFSVERPDGSNFTLKIRSTKLEDSAMYFCASMVDGTGGAHTQYFGPGTRLTVL.